This T cell receptor beta chain is from a study of OX40 agonist ivuxolimab in advanced cancers. Study as a whole: Partial responses were recorded for three patients, including one with hepatocellular carcinoma and two with cutaneous melanoma.

Germline V gene lookup returns CDR1 LNHDA and CDR2 SQIVND (reference sequence). V lost 7 bases and J 0 bases, leaving 18 bases between the germline ends. The CDR3 has 16 residues. Broader study findings: Clonal expansion was among the lowest in partial responders at 0.1-3.0 mg/kg, especially CD8+.

Some clones are missing from TCRdb's copy, which holds only in-frame ones; the method was immunoSEQ multiplex PCR. The table shows about 92,000 clones, with around 90% occurring only once. About this clone itself: Its antigen is unknown.

It was autoimmune disease history or systemic immunosuppression that excluded patients. The source is an adult with an advanced solid tumor such as melanoma, head and neck, liver or kidney cancer. This sequence joins TRBV19 and TRBJ1-1, with a weak D call TRBD1 (5 bases). The source material was CD4+ or CD8+ T cells sorted from blood, sampled in a trial of the OX40 agonist ivuxolimab. In DNA, the CDR3 is TGTGCCAGTACCCTGGCCGGTGGGGGAATGAACACTGAAGCTTTCTTT. Translated: CASTLAGGGMNTEAFF.